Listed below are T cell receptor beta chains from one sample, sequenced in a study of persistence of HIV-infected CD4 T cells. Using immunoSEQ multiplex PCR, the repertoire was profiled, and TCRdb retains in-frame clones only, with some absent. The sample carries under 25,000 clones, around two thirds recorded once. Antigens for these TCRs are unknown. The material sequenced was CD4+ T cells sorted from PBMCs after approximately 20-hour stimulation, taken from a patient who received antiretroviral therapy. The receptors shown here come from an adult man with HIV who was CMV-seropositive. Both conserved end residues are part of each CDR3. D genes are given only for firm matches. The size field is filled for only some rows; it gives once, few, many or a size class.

CASSQEGGTRLQPQHF	TGCGCCAGCAGCCAAGAAGGGGGGACACGTCTCCAGCCCCAGCATTTT	TRBV4-1	TRBJ1-5	NA	NA
CASSHYSNQPQHF	TGTGCCAGCAGCCACTATAGCAATCAGCCCCAGCATTTT	TRBV7-9	TRBJ1-5	NA	NA
CASWTGETYNEQFF	TGTGCCAGCTGGACAGGGGAAACCTACAATGAGCAGTTCTTC	TRBV27	TRBJ2-1	TRBD1	NA
CASSLGWGGLTDTQYF	TGCGCCAGCAGCTTAGGTTGGGGGGGATTGACAGATACGCAGTATTTT	TRBV5-1	TRBJ2-3	TRBD2	NA
CASSESRTGGSNQPQHF	TGTGCCAGCAGTGAATCCCGGACAGGGGGTAGCAATCAGCCCCAGCATTTT	TRBV25-1	TRBJ1-5	TRBD1	NA
CASSYSLLAQTYEQYF	TGTGCCAGCAGTTACTCGTTGCTAGCCCAGACCTACGAGCAGTACTTC	TRBV6-6	TRBJ2-7	NA	NA
CSARGDRDEFF	TGCAGTGCTAGAGGAGACAGGGATGAGTTCTTC	TRBV20-1	TRBJ2-1	TRBD1	NA
CASSPSGGAYNEQFF	TGTGCCAGCAGCCCTAGCGGGGGGGCTTACAATGAGCAGTTCTTC	TRBV7-3	TRBJ2-1	TRBD2	NA
CASSPAKDRANSPLHF	TGTGCCAGCTCACCCGCCAAAGACAGGGCGAATTCACCCCTCCACTTT	TRBV18	TRBJ1-6	TRBD1	once
CASSLAVDSGEQYF	TGTGCCAGCAGCTTAGCGGTGGACAGCGGCGAGCAGTACTTC	TRBV7-9	TRBJ2-7	NA	NA
CSARRPEAFF	TGCAGTGCCAGGCGGCCTGAAGCTTTCTTT	TRBV20-1	TRBJ1-1	NA	NA
CASSLAGPFPPLNSPLHF	TGTGCCAGCAGCTTGGCAGGTCCCTTCCCTCCTCTTAATTCACCCCTCCACTTT	TRBV7-8	TRBJ1-6	NA	NA
CASSLGVSYGYTF	TGTGCCAGCAGCCTAGGGGTCTCCTATGGCTACACCTTC	TRBV5-4	TRBJ1-2	NA	NA
CASSSEWTGGYEQYF	TGTGCCAGCAGTTCCGAATGGACAGGGGGCTACGAGCAGTACTTC	TRBV27	TRBJ2-7	TRBD1	few
CASSPPGTGYEQYF	TGCGCCAGCAGCCCCCCCGGGACAGGGTACGAGCAGTACTTC	TRBV5-1	TRBJ2-7	TRBD1	NA
CASSIGRIYEQYF	TGTGCCAGTAGTATTGGCAGAATCTACGAGCAGTACTTC	TRBV19	TRBJ2-7	NA	NA
CASSPSGRVTNEKLFF	TGTGCCAGCAGCCCCTCAGGCAGGGTAACTAATGAAAAACTGTTTTTT	TRBV3-1/TRBV3-2	TRBJ1-4	NA	NA
CASKIGTGGAYGYGYTF	TGTGCCAGCAAGATCGGGACAGGGGGAGCTTACGGCTATGGCTACACCTTC	TRBV2	TRBJ1-2	TRBD1	NA
CASSLVGNTGELFF	TGTGCCAGCAGCTTAGTTGGGAACACCGGGGAGCTGTTTTTT	TRBV7-8	TRBJ2-2	NA	NA
CASSPDFGDTEAFF	TGTGCCAGCTCACCCGATTTTGGGGACACTGAAGCTTTCTTT	TRBV18	TRBJ1-1	NA	medium-sized
CASIAASTDTQYF	TGCGCCAGCATAGCCGCTAGCACAGATACGCAGTATTTT	TRBV10-2	TRBJ2-3	NA	NA
CASSLTSGLAGAGELFF	TGTGCCAGCAGTCTAACCTCGGGACTAGCGGGGGCCGGGGAGCTGTTTTTT	TRBV27	TRBJ2-2	TRBD2	NA
CASNRRGATNEKLFF	TGCGCCAGCAACCGGAGGGGGGCAACTAATGAAAAACTGTTTTTT	TRBV4-1	TRBJ1-4	NA	NA
CATSRGEGGLAEAFF	TGTGCCACCAGCAGAGGGGAGGGAGGGTTGGCTGAAGCTTTCTTT	TRBV15	TRBJ1-1	NA	NA
CSVGQGGQNTIYF	TGCAGCGTGGGACAGGGGGGGCAAAACACCATATATTTT	TRBV29-1	TRBJ1-3	TRBD1	few
CATSRPGGANVLTF	TGTGCCACCTCAAGGCCGGGCGGGGCCAACGTCCTGACTTTC	TRBV9	TRBJ2-6	NA	once
CASSPLAGNTYEQYF	TGTGCCAGCAGTCCGCTAGCGGGCAACACCTACGAGCAGTACTTC	TRBV27	TRBJ2-7	TRBD2	NA
CASSLFHRGQGGYTF	TGTGCCAGCAGTTTGTTCCACAGGGGGCAAGGTGGCTACACCTTC	TRBV28	TRBJ1-2	TRBD1	once
CASRLGTAPGLYNEQFF	TGTGCCAGCAGACTAGGGACAGCCCCGGGACTTTACAATGAGCAGTTCTTC	TRBV5-4	TRBJ2-1	NA	NA
CASSLRQGASGNTIYF	TGTGCCAGCAGTTTGCGACAGGGAGCTTCTGGAAACACCATATATTTT	TRBV28	TRBJ1-3	TRBD1	NA
CASSVLEPRSGNTIYF	TGTGCCAGCAGCGTTTTGGAACCTCGCTCTGGAAACACCATATATTTT	TRBV9	TRBJ1-3	NA	few